The clone carrying this TCR beta chain was counted many times. The antigen is unknown. The junction and the germline gene differ at one end; a read error may be behind it. The CDR3 runs 15 residues. Making TCR cDNA involved 5'RACE template switching, which added UMIs and a universal primer site. TCRdb ran MiXCR on the 5' RACE reads and lists one entry per CDR3 protein. Of tens of thousands of distinct CDR3 sequences listed, approximately 8% are singletons. The data stem from a study of T cells after yellow fever vaccination. Points from the study as a whole: Only a small proportion of the clonotypes turned up in both the CD4 and the CD8 compartments, likely arising from convergent recombination. FACS-sorted repertoires could contain abundant clonotypes contaminating from the bulk population. Reappearance after the booster was observed for most primary-vaccination clones (about 95% CD4, roughly 88% CD8).

Sequences were derived from CD8+ T cells sorted from PBMCs, sampled on the day of the yellow fever booster vaccination. V and J are TRBV12-3 or TRBV12-4 and TRBJ2-7, with 9 bases matching TRBD2. The sequence came from a man aged 25-45 years who received the YFV17D yellow fever vaccine. CDR3 sequence: CASSVAGVSSYEQYF. The CDR3 DNA sequence: TGTGCCAGCAGTGTAGCGGGGGTGAGCTCCTACGAGCAGTACTTC.